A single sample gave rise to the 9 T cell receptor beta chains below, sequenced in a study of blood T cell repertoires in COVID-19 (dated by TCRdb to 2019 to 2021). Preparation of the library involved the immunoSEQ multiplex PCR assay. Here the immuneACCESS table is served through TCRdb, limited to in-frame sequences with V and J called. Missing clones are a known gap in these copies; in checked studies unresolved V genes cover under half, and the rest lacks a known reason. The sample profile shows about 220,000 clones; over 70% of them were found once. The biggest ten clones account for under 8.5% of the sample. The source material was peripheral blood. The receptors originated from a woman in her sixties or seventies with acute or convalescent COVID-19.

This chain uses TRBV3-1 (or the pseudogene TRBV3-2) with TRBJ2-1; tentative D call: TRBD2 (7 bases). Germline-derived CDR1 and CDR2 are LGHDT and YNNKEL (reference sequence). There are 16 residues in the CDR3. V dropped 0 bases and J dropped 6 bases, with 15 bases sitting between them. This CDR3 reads CASSQDWGRGPNEQFF. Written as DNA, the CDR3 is TGTGCCAGCAGCCAAGATTGGGGGCGGGGGCCCAATGAGCAGTTCTTC.

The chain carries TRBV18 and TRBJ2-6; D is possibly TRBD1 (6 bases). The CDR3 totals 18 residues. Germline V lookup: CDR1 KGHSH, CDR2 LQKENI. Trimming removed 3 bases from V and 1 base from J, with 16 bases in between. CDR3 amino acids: CASSPAAGVFSGANVLTF. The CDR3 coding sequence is TGTGCCAGCTCACCCGCGGCAGGGGTCTTTTCTGGGGCCAACGTCCTGACTTTC.

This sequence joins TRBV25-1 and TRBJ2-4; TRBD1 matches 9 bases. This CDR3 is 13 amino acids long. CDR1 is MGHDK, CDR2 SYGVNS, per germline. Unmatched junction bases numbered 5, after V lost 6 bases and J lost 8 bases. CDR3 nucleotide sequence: TGTGCCAGCAGCGGACAGGGGAGAGACATTCAGTACTTC. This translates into CASSGQGRDIQYF.

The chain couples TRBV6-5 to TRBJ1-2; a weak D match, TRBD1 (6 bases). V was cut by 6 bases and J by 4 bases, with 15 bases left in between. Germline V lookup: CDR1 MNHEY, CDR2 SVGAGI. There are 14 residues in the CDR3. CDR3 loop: CASRTTGISYGYTF. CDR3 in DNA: TGTGCCAGCAGGACCACAGGGATCAGCTATGGCTACACCTTC.

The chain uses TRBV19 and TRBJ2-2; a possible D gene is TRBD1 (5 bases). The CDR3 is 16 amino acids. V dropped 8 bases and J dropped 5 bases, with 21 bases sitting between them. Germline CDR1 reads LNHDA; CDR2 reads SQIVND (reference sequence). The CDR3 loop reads CASSAQGRRRTGELFF. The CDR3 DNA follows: TGTGCCAGTTCAGCGCAGGGTAGACGGCGAACCGGGGAGCTGTTTTTT.

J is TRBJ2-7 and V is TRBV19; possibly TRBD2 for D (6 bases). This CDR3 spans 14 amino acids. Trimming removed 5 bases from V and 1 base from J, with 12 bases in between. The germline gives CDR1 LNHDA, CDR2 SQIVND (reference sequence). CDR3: CASSYISGSYEQYF. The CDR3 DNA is TGTGCCAGTAGTTACATTAGCGGATCCTACGAGCAGTACTTC.

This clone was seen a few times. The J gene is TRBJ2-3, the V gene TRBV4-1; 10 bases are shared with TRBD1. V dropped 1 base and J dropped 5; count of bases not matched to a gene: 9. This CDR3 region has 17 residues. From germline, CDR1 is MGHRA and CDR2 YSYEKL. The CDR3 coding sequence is TGCGCCAGCAGCCAAGTTCCGGGACAGGGGTTGAAAGATACGCAGTATTTT. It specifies CASSQVPGQGLKDTQYF.

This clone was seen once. The CDR3 nucleotides read TGTGCCAGCAGCCAAGACGGGGGGGAAGGCTATGGCTACACCTTC. Its translation is CASSQDGGEGYGYTF. The rearrangement joins TRBV3-1 (or the pseudogene TRBV3-2) to TRBJ1-2; tentative D call: TRBD1 (5 bases). The CDR3 is 15 residues long. V was shortened by 0 bases and J by 4 bases, with 12 bases between the two germline ends. Germline lookup yields CDR1 LGHDT and CDR2 YNNKEL (reference sequence).

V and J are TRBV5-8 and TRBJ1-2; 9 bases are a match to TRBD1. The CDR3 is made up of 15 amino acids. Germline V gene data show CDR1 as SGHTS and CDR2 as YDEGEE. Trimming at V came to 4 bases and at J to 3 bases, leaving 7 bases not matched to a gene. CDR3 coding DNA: TGTGCCAGCAGCCTGGACAGGGGCAGTTACTATGGCTACACCTTC. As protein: CASSLDRGSYYGYTF.